Below, 18 T cell receptor beta chains from the same sample are listed, as sequenced in a study of shared clonotypes between healthy human individuals. Positive CCR7 selection of CD45RO-negative cells yielded the naive CD8 cells, and terminally differentiated effector memory CD45RA+ cells were excluded. The assay was immunoSEQ multiplex PCR, and TCRdb's table has in-frame clones only and misses some. The profile covers about 750,000 clones, with 80% to 95% appearing a single time and more than 20% taken by the ten largest. Sequenced: naive CD8+ T cells sorted from blood. The receptors originated from a man aged 25 to 40 in good health.

The chain has TRBV10-3 and TRBJ2-7; the match to TRBD2 covers 9 bases. The germline V gene has CDR1 ENHRY and CDR2 SYGVKD. Losses at the gene ends were 3 bases for V and 2 bases for J; bases not matched to a gene: 2. CDR3 size: 14 residues. The DNA of the CDR3 is TGTGCCATCAGTGACCAGCGGGAGGCCTACGAGCAGTACTTC. It yields the protein CAISDQREAYEQYF.

The rearrangement links TRBV29-1 to TRBJ1-2, with TRBD1 matching 7 bases. Germline V gene sequence: CDR1 SQVTM, CDR2 ANQGSEA. CDR3 length: 15 residues. The junction had 7 bases not matched to a gene; V was cut back by 3 bases and J by 0 bases. CDR3 sequence: CSVEGDRDSNYGYTF. As DNA, the CDR3 is TGCAGCGTTGAGGGGGACAGAGATTCTAACTATGGCTACACCTTC.

This clone was found once. The chain's CDR3 is CASSIGVNTEAFF. CDR3 DNA: TGTGCCAGTAGTATTGGTGTTAACACTGAAGCTTTCTTT. The chain combines TRBV19 with TRBJ1-1, with no clear D. The V end lost 3 bases, the J end lost 2 bases, and 7 bases lay between the germline ends. The CDR3 consists of 13 residues. The germline gives CDR1 LNHDA, CDR2 SQIVND (reference sequence).

The chain is built from TRBV15 and TRBJ1-1; 8 bases fit TRBD1. Trimming at V came to 1 base and at J to 0 bases, leaving 1 base not matched to a gene. Germline V lookup: CDR1 LNHNV, CDR2 YYDKDF (reference sequence). This CDR3 is 15 amino acids long. Here the CDR3 reads CATSRGTGMNTEAFF. The CDR3 nucleotides are TGTGCCACCAGCAGAGGGACAGGGATGAACACTGAAGCTTTCTTT.

The V call is TRBV7-9, the J call TRBJ2-1; no clear D gene. The germline V gene has CDR1 SEHNR and CDR2 FQNEAQ (reference sequence). The CDR3 consists of 15 residues. V lost 0 bases to trimming and J lost 3 bases, with 9 bases between them. CDR3 in amino acids: CASSLAVGFYNEQFF. The DNA of the CDR3 is TGTGCCAGCAGCTTAGCGGTGGGGTTCTACAATGAGCAGTTCTTC.

The V call is TRBV29-1, the J call TRBJ2-1; D unresolved. The CDR3 consists of 13 residues. The germline V gene encodes CDR1 SQVTM and CDR2 ANQGSEA. Trimming pared 0 bases from V and 7 bases from J, leaving 10 bases between. CDR3 coding DNA: TGCAGCGTTGAAGAGGATCCTGGGAATGAGCAGTTCTTC. Translated: CSVEEDPGNEQFF.

The rearrangement joins TRBV6-5 to TRBJ2-1; D not resolved. Germline V lookup: CDR1 MNHEY, CDR2 SVGAGI. The CDR3 consists of 15 residues. The V gene lost 6 bases and the J gene lost 0 bases, with 12 bases spanning the gap. In DNA form, the CDR3 reads TGTGCCAGCAGCCAAGACATGAGCTCCTACAATGAGCAGTTCTTC. It encodes CASSQDMSSYNEQFF.

A note on this clone: A read error is possible here, since a much larger clone lies one base away. The V call is TRBV25-1, the J call TRBJ2-7; D is tentatively TRBD1 or TRBD2 (5 bases each). Trimming pared 8 bases from V and 2 bases from J, leaving 10 bases between. This CDR3 contains 12 residues. Germline values: CDR1 MGHDK, CDR2 SYGVNS. The CDR3 here is CASRDGTYEQYF. For the CDR3, the DNA is TGTGCCAGCCGGGACGGAACCTACGAGCAGTACTTC.

Of note for this clone: The same CDR3 arises from other DNA sequences in this sample as well. CDR3 bases: TGTGCCAGCAGCCACGGGACTGCCTACGAGCAGTACTTC. Translating gives CASSHGTAYEQYF. The chain couples TRBV5-4 to TRBJ2-7, with D maybe TRBD2 (6 bases). The germline V gene has CDR1 SGHNT and CDR2 YYREEE (reference sequence). The germline V and J ends were trimmed by 4 bases and 2 bases, with 10 bases remaining between them. CDR3 size: 13 residues.

The chain combines TRBV5-4 with TRBJ2-1; D is perhaps TRBD1 (5 bases). This CDR3 comprises 15 residues. Trimming took 5 bases from V and 8 from J, leaving 20 bases between them. Germline CDR1 is SGHNT and CDR2 is YYREEE (reference sequence). The chain's CDR3 is CASRGLIQRNDEQFF. In nucleotides, the CDR3 is TGTGCCAGCAGGGGGCTAATTCAAAGAAACGATGAGCAGTTCTTC.

V usage is TRBV6-1 and J usage is TRBJ1-5; no firm D call. Germline-derived CDR1 and CDR2 are MNHNS and SASEGT. V lost 6 bases and J lost 0, with 9 bases in between. CDR3 length equals 14 residues. This CDR3 reads CASSQDYSNQPQHF. CDR3 nucleotides: TGTGCCAGCAGCCAAGATTATAGCAATCAGCCCCAGCATTTT.

The V call is TRBV4-3, the J call TRBJ2-3; D might be TRBD1 or TRBD2, each matching 5 bases. Trimming took 1 base from V and 5 from J, leaving 19 bases between them. Per germline, CDR1 LGHNA and CDR2 YSLEER. The CDR3 is 17 amino acids. The CDR3 protein is CASSQVLQEVMVDTQYF. Here the CDR3 DNA reads TGCGCCAGCAGCCAAGTACTACAGGAGGTCATGGTAGATACGCAGTATTTT.

This clone has just a few counts. The J gene is TRBJ1-4, the V gene TRBV6-1; D gene ambiguous. Trimming took 10 bases from V and 7 from J, leaving 22 bases between them. The CDR3 totals 15 residues. CDR1 is MNHNS and CDR2 is SASEGT in the germline V gene. CDR3 region: CATVTWWEVSEKLFF. The CDR3 coding sequence is TGTGCCACGGTGACCTGGTGGGAGGTCTCTGAAAAACTGTTTTTT.

The chain carries TRBV27 and TRBJ2-1; possibly TRBD2 for D (7 bases). V shed 5 bases and J shed 4 bases, with 15 bases lying between them. Per the germline V gene, CDR1 is MNHEY and CDR2 is SMNVEV (reference sequence). The CDR3 length is 15 residues. The CDR3 DNA follows: TGTGCCAGCAGTAAGATGGAGGGGGGGTACAATGAGCAGTTCTTC. Protein: CASSKMEGGYNEQFF.

With respect to this clone: This sample also contains other DNA sequences that code for the same CDR3. The chain couples TRBV28 to TRBJ2-7, with D uncertain. V shed 6 bases and J shed 3 bases, with 6 bases lying between them. Per the germline V gene, CDR1 is MDHEN and CDR2 is SYDVKM. The CDR3 is 11 residues long. DNA for the CDR3: TGTGCCAGCAGGTCTAGCTACGAGCAGTACTTC. Its translation: CASRSSYEQYF.

This clone turned up a few times. The chain has TRBV6-1 and TRBJ2-7; perhaps TRBD2 as D (6 bases). The CDR3 contains 14 residues. Germline V CDR1 and CDR2: MNHNS, SASEGT. V gave up 7 bases and J gave up 3 bases, with 16 bases separating them. Here the CDR3 reads CASTQRALGYEQYF. CDR3 bases: TGTGCCAGCACCCAGCGGGCCCTCGGCTACGAGCAGTACTTC.

The sample holds one count of this clone. The rearrangement uses TRBV2 and TRBJ2-7; D gene ambiguous. Germline V gives CDR1 SNHLY, CDR2 FYNNEI. V was pared by 2 bases and J by 5 bases, with 10 bases between. This CDR3 contains 13 residues. CDR3: CASSESPYHEQYF. CDR3 coding DNA: TGTGCCAGCAGTGAATCCCCCTACCACGAGCAGTACTTC.

This chain uses TRBV6-1 with TRBJ1-2; a weak D match, TRBD1 (5 bases). This CDR3 is built from 13 residues. Germline V gene sequence: CDR1 MNHNS, CDR2 SASEGT. The V gene lost 8 bases and the J gene lost 4 bases, with 14 bases spanning the gap. DNA for the CDR3: TGTGCCAGCCCGGGGGAATCTTTCTATGGCTACACCTTC. It codes for CASPGESFYGYTF.